This T cell receptor beta chain was documented in a study of T cells after yellow fever vaccination. Study-level results: Highly abundant clonotypes carried over from the bulk population could end up in FACS-sorted repertoires as contaminants. Most primary-vaccination clones reappeared after the booster (approximately 95% CD4, about 87% CD8). Peak timing came faster in the weaker secondary response, day 5 versus 15.

CDR3 length: 13 residues. CDR1 is KGHSH, CDR2 LQKENI, per germline. V was clipped by 3 bases and J by 3 bases, with 9 bases between them. This clonotype has more than one count but fewer than ten. Its antigen is undetermined. They built TCR cDNA with 5'RACE template switching, a step that put in a universal primer site and UMIs. TCRdb re-called the 5' RACE reads through MiXCR, storing one row per CDR3 protein. The sample carries 250,000 to 400,000 distinct CDR3 sequences, over 3.5% recorded once. This specimen consisted of PBMCs, obtained 15 days after the yellow fever booster vaccination. The chain links TRBV18 to TRBJ2-7, with unresolved D. This sequence originates from a man aged 18 to 30 who received the YFV17D yellow fever vaccine. The CDR3 region is CASSPRMGYEQYV. For the CDR3, the DNA is TGTGCCAGCTCACCGCGAATGGGCTACGAGCAGTACGTC.